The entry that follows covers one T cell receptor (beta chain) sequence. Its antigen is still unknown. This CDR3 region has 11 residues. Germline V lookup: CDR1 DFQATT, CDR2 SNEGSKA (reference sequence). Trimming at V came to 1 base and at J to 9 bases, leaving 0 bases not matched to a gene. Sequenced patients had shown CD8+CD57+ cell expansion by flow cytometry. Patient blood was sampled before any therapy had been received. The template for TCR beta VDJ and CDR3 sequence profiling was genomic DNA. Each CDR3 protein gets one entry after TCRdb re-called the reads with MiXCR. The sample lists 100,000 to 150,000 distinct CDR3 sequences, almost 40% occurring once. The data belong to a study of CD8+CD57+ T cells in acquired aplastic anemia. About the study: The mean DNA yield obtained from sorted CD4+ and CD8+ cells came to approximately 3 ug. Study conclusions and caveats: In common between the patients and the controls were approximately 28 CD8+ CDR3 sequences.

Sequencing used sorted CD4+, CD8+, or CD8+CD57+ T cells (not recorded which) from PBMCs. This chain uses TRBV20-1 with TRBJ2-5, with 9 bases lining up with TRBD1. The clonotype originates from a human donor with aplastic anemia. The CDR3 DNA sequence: TGCAGTGCTAGAGGGACAGGGGCCCAGTACTTC. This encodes CSARGTGAQYF.